Below, 11 T cell receptor beta chains from the same sample are listed, as sequenced in a study of blood T cell repertoires in COVID-19. Method: immunoSEQ multiplex PCR; TCRdb's copy keeps in-frame clones and lacks some. The sample has about 280,000 clones, 70% to 90% seen once. The material sequenced was peripheral blood. The receptor source for this set is a man between 18 and 35 years old with active or convalescent COVID-19.

This sequence joins TRBV28 and TRBJ1-3; D not resolved. CDR1 is MDHEN and CDR2 is SYDVKM in the germline V gene. The V end was cut by 5 bases, the J end by 4 bases, with 15 bases between. CDR3 size: 15 residues. CDR3 protein: CASSPRPVGGNTIYF. CDR3 in DNA: TGTGCCAGCAGTCCCCGTCCGGTCGGGGGAAACACCATATATTTT.

The CDR3 loop reads CASSVGLVDEQYF. As DNA, the CDR3 is TGTGCCAGCAGCGTAGGACTAGTTGACGAGCAGTACTTC. The J gene is TRBJ2-7, the V gene TRBV9, with a tentative D call TRBD2 (6 bases). The CDR3 is made up of 13 amino acids. The germline V gene encodes CDR1 SGDLS and CDR2 YYNGEE. V lost 0 bases and J 5 bases, leaving 9 bases between the germline ends.

This clone was observed a few times. The rearrangement uses TRBV6-5 and TRBJ2-5, with TRBD1 matching 8 bases. Trimming cost V 0 bases and J 5 bases; bases outside gene matches: 8. This CDR3 region has 16 residues. The germline V gene encodes CDR1 MNHEY and CDR2 SVGAGI. The CDR3 DNA is TGTGCCAGCAGTTACTCGACTATGGACAGGGCTGAGACCCAGTACTTC. Protein sequence: CASSYSTMDRAETQYF.

The chain carries TRBV2 and TRBJ2-5; no definite D call. Per germline, CDR1 SNHLY and CDR2 FYNNEI. The CDR3 is 14 amino acids. The germline V and J ends were trimmed by 1 base and 2 bases, with 8 bases remaining between them. The CDR3 sequence: CASSEVERQETQYF. DNA of the CDR3: TGTGCCAGCAGTGAAGTCGAGCGACAAGAGACCCAGTACTTC.

This clone was detected only once. This chain uses TRBV19 with TRBJ2-2, with 7 bases aligning to TRBD2. The V gene end was trimmed by 1 base and the J gene end by 4 bases; junction bases not matched to a gene: 6. Germline CDR1 LNHDA, CDR2 SQIVND (reference sequence). This CDR3 has 16 residues. The CDR3: CASSIGTAGSTGELFF. CDR3 nucleotides: TGTGCCAGTAGTATAGGAACAGCGGGGAGCACCGGGGAGCTGTTTTTT.

The chain uses TRBV7-2 and TRBJ1-5, with 9 bases aligning to TRBD1. The V gene end was trimmed by 5 bases and the J gene end by 5 bases; junction bases not matched to a gene: 10. There are 16 residues in the CDR3. Germline CDR1 reads SGHTA; CDR2 reads FQGNSA. The CDR3 DNA reads TGTGCCAGCAGCCCCCGCGGACAGGGGAGGGATCAGCCCCAGCATTTT. This encodes CASSPRGQGRDQPQHF.

The DNA of the CDR3 is TGTGCCAGCAGCGCTCAGGGGGTCACTGAAGCTTTCTTT. As protein: CASSAQGVTEAFF. This chain joins TRBV5-4 and TRBJ1-1, with 7 bases fitting TRBD1. The germline V gene encodes CDR1 SGHNT and CDR2 YYREEE (reference sequence). V lost 4 bases and J lost 4; bases outside the gene matches: 4. The CDR3 runs to 13 residues.

The chain has TRBV4-3 and TRBJ2-5, with 7 bases aligning to TRBD1. The CDR3 consists of 14 residues. Germline CDR1 is LGHNA and CDR2 is YSLEER. Trimming cost V 3 bases and J 10 bases; bases outside gene matches: 11. CDR3 protein: CASSHSFRQGDQYF. CDR3 bases: TGCGCCAGCAGCCACTCATTCCGGCAGGGGGACCAGTACTTC.

This chain joins TRBV15 and TRBJ1-5; the D gene is possibly TRBD1 (6 bases). CDR1 is LNHNV and CDR2 is YYDKDF in the germline V gene (reference sequence). The CDR3 has 16 amino acids. V gave up 0 bases and J gave up 5 bases, with 14 bases separating them. CDR3 loop: CATSRERTEGDQPQHF. The CDR3 DNA reads as TGTGCCACCAGCAGAGAGAGGACAGAAGGGGATCAGCCCCAGCATTTT. The full variable domain, in which reference TRBV15 and TRBJ1-5 provide the parts outside the CDR3, is DAMVIQNPRYQVTQFGKPVTLSCSQTLNHNVMYWYQQKSSQAPKLLFHYYDKDFNNEADTPDNFQSRRPNTSFCFLDIRSPGLGDTAMYLCATSRERTEGDQPQHFGDGTRLSIL.

This rearrangement joins TRBV5-5 to TRBJ2-7, with 7 bases lining up with TRBD1. The germline V gene has CDR1 SGHKS and CDR2 YYEKEE (reference sequence). The CDR3 spans 15 residues. With V trimmed by 0 bases and J by 5 bases, 8 bases remained unmatched. The CDR3 DNA is TGTGCCAGCAGCTTGGCGGGACAGAACACCCACGAGCAGTACTTC. This translates into CASSLAGQNTHEQYF.

The CDR3 nucleotides are TGTGCCAGCAGTGAGCGGACAGGGGGCCGGTCTACCGGGGAGCTGTTTTTT. Protein: CASSERTGGRSTGELFF. The chain recombines TRBV6-1 with TRBJ2-2; TRBD1 aligns across 11 bases. The CDR3 extends over 17 amino acids. CDR1 and CDR2 (germline): MNHNS, SASEGT. V shed 3 bases and J 5 bases; nucleotides not matched to a gene: 8.